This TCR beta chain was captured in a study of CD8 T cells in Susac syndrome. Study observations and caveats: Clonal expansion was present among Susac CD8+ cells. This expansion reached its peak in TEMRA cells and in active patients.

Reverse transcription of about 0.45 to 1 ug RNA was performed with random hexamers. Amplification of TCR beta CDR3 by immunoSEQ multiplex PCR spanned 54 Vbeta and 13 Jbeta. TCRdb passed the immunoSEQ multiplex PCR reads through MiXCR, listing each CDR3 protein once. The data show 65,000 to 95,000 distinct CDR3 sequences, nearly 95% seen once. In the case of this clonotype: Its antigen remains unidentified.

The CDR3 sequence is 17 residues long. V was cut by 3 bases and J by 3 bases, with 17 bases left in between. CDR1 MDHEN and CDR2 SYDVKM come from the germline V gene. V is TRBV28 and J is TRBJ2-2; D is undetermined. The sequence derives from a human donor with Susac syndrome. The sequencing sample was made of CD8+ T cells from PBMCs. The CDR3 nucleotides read TGTGCCAGCAGTTTCCCCCCTACGAGGCCGGACACCGGGGAGCTGTTTTTT. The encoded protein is CASSFPPTRPDTGELFF.